Listed here are 15 T cell receptor beta chains from one sample, sequenced in a study of CD8+CD57+ T cells in acquired aplastic anemia (dated by TCRdb to 2016 to 2019). Data came from an Illumina HiSeq 2000. Genomic DNA served as template for TCR beta VDJ combination and CDR3 sequence profiling. Using fastp at Q25 and MiXCR, TCRdb reprocessed the public reads and kept productive beta chains. Rows are combined by CDR3 protein, so each entry shows the most common genes and DNA. For this sample there are more than 150,000 distinct CDR3 sequences; around 66% appear just once. The ten biggest clones cover roughly 46% of the sample. Sequencing input: sorted CD4+, CD8+, or CD8+CD57+ T cells (not recorded which) from PBMCs. Source of these receptors: a human donor with severe aplastic anemia or a healthy control (not recorded which).

This clonotype was counted ten times or more. The chain links TRBV5-8 to TRBJ2-3, with 7 bases aligning to TRBD2. CDR3 length: 16 residues. V lost 1 base, J lost 2 bases, and 7 bases stayed unmatched. Per germline, CDR1 SGHTS and CDR2 YDEGEE. CDR3 DNA: TGTGCCAGCAGCTTGTTAGGGAGGGGAGCCACAGATACGCAGTATTTT. This codes for CASSLLGRGATDTQYF.

V is TRBV7-9 and J is TRBJ2-7; no clear D gene. V was cut by 6 bases and J by 9 bases, with 12 bases left in between. The CDR3 loop spans 11 amino acids. Germline assignment: CDR1 SEHNR and CDR2 FQNEAQ (reference sequence). The CDR3 sequence: CASSRQDRQYF. CDR3 DNA: TGTGCCAGCAGTCGGCAGGATAGGCAGTACTTC.

The genes are TRBV2 and TRBJ1-2, with TRBD1 matching 10 bases. CDR3 size: 15 residues. Germline CDR1 is SNHLY and CDR2 is FYNNEI. With V trimmed by 2 bases and J by 8 bases, 8 bases remained unmatched. CDR3 sequence: CASSERGQGLDGYTF. The CDR3 coding sequence is TGTGCCAGCAGTGAAAGGGGACAGGGGTTGGACGGCTACACCTTC.

About this clonotype itself: In this CDR3 the conserved last residue, phenylalanine or tryptophan, is missing, so a read error is likely. The V gene is TRBV20-1, the J gene TRBJ2-1, with D maybe TRBD2 (6 bases). The V end was cut by 5 bases, the J end by 0 bases, with 20 bases between. CDR3 size: 17 residues. Germline V lookup: CDR1 DFQATT, CDR2 SNEGSKA (reference sequence). CDR3 sequence reads: CSAGTPSSASSYNEQFL. In nucleotides, the CDR3 is TGCAGTGCTGGGACCCCCTCTAGCGCGAGCTCCTACAATGAGCAGTTCCTC.

This chain links TRBV20-1 with TRBJ1-2; 9 bases are shared with TRBD1. CDR1 DFQATT and CDR2 SNEGSKA come from the germline V gene (reference sequence). V was clipped by 1 base and J by 3 bases; unmatched bases: 3. This CDR3 region has 14 residues. CDR3 DNA sequence: TGCAGTGCTAGAGGGGGGACAGGGTACTATGGCTACACCTTC. It yields the protein CSARGGTGYYGYTF.

Concerning this clonotype: A much bigger clone sits one base away, suggesting this may be a read error. Here the CDR3 DNA reads TGTGCCAGCAGCCACCTACTAGGGCTGGCTTTCTTT. It is translated as CASSHLLGLAFF. This chain joins TRBV11-2 and TRBJ1-1; D is undetermined. V lost 5 bases, J lost 11 bases, and 15 bases lay in between. This CDR3 has 12 residues. Germline V gene data show CDR1 as SGHAT and CDR2 as FQNNGV.

The chain uses TRBV20-1 and TRBJ1-1, with 7 bases fitting TRBD1. The CDR3 spans 14 residues. The trim removed 4 bases at V and 8 bases at J, leaving 13 bases unmatched. The germline V gene encodes CDR1 DFQATT and CDR2 SNEGSKA (reference sequence). The CDR3 DNA follows: TGCAGTGCTACCCAGACAGGGAGAGAGCAAGAAGCTTTCTTT. Translating gives CSATQTGREQEAFF.

The CDR3 spells CSARGLDSYEQYF. Written as DNA, the CDR3 is TGCAGTGCTAGAGGTCTGGACAGCTACGAGCAGTACTTC. The J gene is TRBJ2-7, the V gene TRBV20-1, with a possible D match to TRBD1 (6 bases). Germline CDR1 is DFQATT and CDR2 is SNEGSKA (reference sequence). The CDR3 covers 13 residues. V was cut by 1 base and J by 3 bases, with 10 bases left in between.

This clonotype has just a few counts. The chain is built from TRBV5-4 and TRBJ1-6, with 7 bases lining up with TRBD1. J lost 10 bases, V lost 4 bases, and 11 bases had no gene match. The CDR3 contains 15 residues. Germline lookup yields CDR1 SGHNT and CDR2 YYREEE (reference sequence). CDR3 loop: CASSLTGIRESPLHF. The CDR3 region has the DNA TGTGCCAGCAGCCTGACAGGGATTCGGGAATCACCCCTCCACTTT.

Only a few counts were recorded for this clonotype. The chain joins TRBV30 to TRBJ1-5; D gene uncertain. V lost 0 bases and J 0 bases, leaving 9 bases between the germline ends. The CDR3 extends over 15 amino acids. Germline V gives CDR1 GTSNPN, CDR2 SVGIG (reference sequence). CDR3 sequence: CAWSVQGNSNQPQHF. CDR3 DNA sequence: TGTGCCTGGAGTGTTCAAGGAAATAGCAATCAGCCCCAGCATTTT.

Turning to this clonotype: Compared with germline, one end of the junction differs, possibly owing to a read error. The chain combines TRBV2 with TRBJ2-5; D remains unclear. The CDR3 totals 13 residues. Germline CDR1 reads SNHLY; CDR2 reads FYNNEI. CDR3 sequence (DNA): TGTGCCAGCAGGGAAGTGGCTTCTCGGACCCAGTACTTC. This gives the protein CASREVASRTQYF.

In its sample, this clonotype was seen once. J is TRBJ1-6 and V is TRBV2; the D is unclear. The germline CDR1 and CDR2 sequences are SNHLY and FYNNEI. V lost 5 bases and J lost 6, with 8 bases in between. The CDR3 spans 13 residues. CDR3 region: CASSFGLNSPLHF. CDR3 DNA: TGTGCCAGCAGTTTTGGCCTTAATTCACCCCTCCACTTT.

The rearrangement links TRBV7-6 to TRBJ2-1; possibly TRBD2 for D (5 bases). Trimming cost V 5 bases and J 7 bases, with 21 bases left between them. Germline V gene sequence: CDR1 SGHVS, CDR2 FNYEAQ. The CDR3 is 16 amino acids. The CDR3 coding sequence is TGTGCCAGCAGCCCCCGGTTAAGCCGAGGGCGGAATGAGCAGTTCTTC. Translation: CASSPRLSRGRNEQFF.

The gene calls are TRBV7-2 and TRBJ1-5, with 7 bases fitting TRBD1. V shed 4 bases, J shed 3 bases, and the junction held 6 bases outside the gene matches. There are 15 residues in the CDR3. The germline CDR1 and CDR2 sequences are SGHTA and FQGNSA. CDR3 loop: CASSSAGGVNQPQHF. CDR3 bases: TGTGCCAGCAGCTCGGCAGGGGGGGTCAATCAGCCCCAGCATTTT.

Only one count was recorded for this clonotype. The chain carries TRBV9 and TRBJ2-7, with D unresolved. The germline V gene has CDR1 SGDLS and CDR2 YYNGEE. CDR3 length: 14 residues. Trimming pared 0 bases from V and 3 bases from J, leaving 10 bases between. CDR3 DNA sequence: TGTGCCAGCAGCGTAGATCCCCGCAACTACGAGCAGTACTTC. Translated, it gives CASSVDPRNYEQYF. Full variable domain (rest looked up from reference TRBV9 and TRBJ2-7): DSGVTQTPKHLITATGQRVTLRCSPRSGDLSVYWYQQSLDQGLQFLIQYYNGEERAKGNILERFSAQQFPDLHSELNLSSLELGDSALYFCASSVDPRNYEQYFGPGTRLTVT.